A single sample is the source of the 10 T cell receptor beta chains below, sequenced in a study of CD8 T cells in ankylosing spondylitis. TCRdb called the 5' RACE reads again in MiXCR, with one record for every CDR3 protein. The table records about 64,000 distinct CDR3 sequences, more than 5.5% of them present only once. Sequencing was carried out using synovial fluid, either unsorted or a sorted T cell fraction (not recorded which). These receptors all stem from a male donor with ankylosing spondylitis.

V and J are TRBV9 and TRBJ1-2; TRBD1 matches at 10 bases. J was trimmed by 2 bases and V by 4 bases; bases with no gene match: 11. Germline V CDR1 and CDR2: SGDLS, YYNGEE. The CDR3 totals 17 residues. CDR3 bases: TGTGCCAGCAGCAGTCCCGGGACAGGGGCGTCAAACTATGGCTACACCTTC. It translates to CASSSPGTGASNYGYTF. The full variable domain, with the rest looked up from reference TRBV9 and TRBJ1-2, is DSGVTQTPKHLITATGQRVTLRCSPRSGDLSVYWYQQSLDQGLQFLIQYYNGEERAKGNILERFSAQQFPDLHSELNLSSLELGDSALYFCASSSPGTGASNYGYTFGSGTRLTVV.

This chain uses TRBV4-3 with TRBJ2-7, with 7 bases lining up with TRBD2. J was trimmed by 6 bases and V by 2 bases; bases with no gene match: 10. CDR1 and CDR2 from the germline V gene are LGHNA and YSLEER. This CDR3 comprises 15 residues. The CDR3 reads CASSQLGSGGFEQYF. The CDR3 nucleotides read TGCGCCAGCAGCCAATTGGGCTCGGGGGGATTCGAGCAGTACTTC.

At least ten counts were recorded for this clonotype. This sequence joins TRBV5-1 and TRBJ2-1, with D possibly matching TRBD2 (5 bases). Germline V lookup: CDR1 SGHRS, CDR2 YFSETQ. Trimming shortened V by 3 bases and J by 8 bases, and 21 bases separated the two germline ends. The CDR3 has 16 residues. CDR3: CASSWTPGGEADEQFF. CDR3 DNA: TGCGCCAGCAGCTGGACTCCCGGAGGCGAAGCGGATGAGCAGTTCTTC.

This clonotype was detected many times. V gene TRBV18 combines with J gene TRBJ2-1; D ambiguous. CDR1 and CDR2 from the germline V gene are KGHSH and LQKENI. The V end was cut by 3 bases, the J end by 0 bases, with 9 bases between. The CDR3 runs to 15 residues. The DNA for the CDR3 is TGTGCCAGCTCACCCCCCTTTAGCTCCTACAATGAGCAGTTCTTC. Translating it yields CASSPPFSSYNEQFF.

This clonotype was recorded many times. This sequence joins TRBV28 and TRBJ1-6, with D possibly matching TRBD1 (5 bases). The ends were cut back, 5 bases at V and 9 bases at J, with 17 bases in the middle. The CDR3 loop spans 15 amino acids. Germline CDR1 is MDHEN and CDR2 is SYDVKM. The CDR3 loop is CASSPTGTLISPLHF. The CDR3 DNA reads TGTGCCAGCAGTCCCACCGGGACCCTGATTTCACCCCTCCACTTT.

The chain has TRBV28 and TRBJ2-7; 9 positions agree with TRBD2. This CDR3 is 14 amino acids long. Unmatched junction bases numbered 8, after V lost 7 bases and J lost 4 bases. Germline V lookup: CDR1 MDHEN, CDR2 SYDVKM. Here the CDR3 reads CASNPAGGRYEQYF. CDR3 coding DNA: TGTGCCAGCAACCCAGCGGGAGGAAGGTACGAGCAGTACTTC.

Many counts were recorded for this clonotype. This chain connects TRBV9 to TRBJ2-7; unclear D gene. Germline assignment: CDR1 SGDLS and CDR2 YYNGEE. V lost 0 bases to trimming and J lost 6 bases, with 10 bases between them. The CDR3 runs 13 residues. The CDR3 region has the DNA TGTGCCAGCAGCGTAGAGATACTGGGCGAGCAGTACTTC. Translated: CASSVEILGEQYF.

This clonotype was counted ten times or more. This chain connects TRBV28 to TRBJ2-5; 12 bases line up with TRBD2. Per the germline V gene, CDR1 is MDHEN and CDR2 is SYDVKM. The length of the CDR3 is 15 residues. With V trimmed by 5 bases and J by 5 bases, 6 bases remained unmatched. CDR3 sequence: CASSARLAGDETQYF. The CDR3 region has the DNA TGTGCCAGCAGTGCAAGACTAGCGGGAGATGAGACCCAGTACTTC.

This clonotype was picked up many times. The CDR3 DNA sequence: TGTGCCAGCAGTCCCTCCGGCAGGGATAGCAATCAGCCCCAGCATTTT. Protein product: CASSPSGRDSNQPQHF. The chain couples TRBV28 to TRBJ1-5, with a possible D match to TRBD1 (5 bases). Germline assignment: CDR1 MDHEN and CDR2 SYDVKM. This CDR3 region has 16 residues. The V gene lost 5 bases and the J gene lost 0 bases, with 14 bases spanning the gap.

This clonotype was recorded many times. The chain has TRBV3-1 and TRBJ2-1; TRBD2 matches 7 bases. This CDR3 has 15 amino acids. V shed 5 bases and J 4 bases; nucleotides not matched to a gene: 8. Per the germline V gene, CDR1 is LGHDT and CDR2 is YNNKEL (reference sequence). The CDR3 loop is CASSSPTGGYNEQFF. The CDR3 DNA is TGTGCCAGCAGCTCACCGACGGGGGGATACAATGAGCAGTTCTTC.